What follows is one T cell receptor beta chain and its context. This clonotype was counted at least ten times. This receptor's antigen is unknown. It has no much larger one-base neighbor in the sample; base qualities were not kept. The CDR3, cysteine through phenylalanine, is 12 amino acids long. The entry retains the CDR3 DNA only, 36 bases that are in frame from base 1. CDR1 and CDR2 are read off the germline V gene (reference sequence) as SEHNR and FQNEAQ. The germline ends are 6 bases apart after V is trimmed by 5 bases and J by 2 bases. The data belong to a study of spatial heterogeneity in lung cancer (dated by TCRdb to between 2017 and 2020). Study-level background: More beta-chain than alpha-chain transcripts were consistently detected, likely reflecting higher beta-chain transcript abundance. In the raw uncorrected reads, each unique combination of TCR and UMI appeared more than ten times on average. In non-small cell lung cancer, the study quantitatively compared TCR alpha and beta repertoires across several tumor regions, matched nontumor lung, and blood. The study linked features of the TCR repertoire to counts of nonsynonymous mutations, which were determined by whole-exome sequencing of tumor tissue. Both alpha and beta chains were TCR-sequenced in samples taken at surgery, namely 220 tumor regions, fewer than 85 matched nontumor lung samples and over 55 PBMC samples. General study outcomes and caveats: Additional single-cell paired TCR alpha and beta sequencing was considered necessary to confirm, at a functional level, the hypothesis that regional TCRs recognize regional mutations. Ubiquitous expanded tumor TCRs were found in blood more often at tumor resection than at routine follow-up.

The time point label on this specimen signifies: sample taken at primary tumor resection. Samples were obtained from approximately 72 patients with early-stage, untreated non-small cell lung cancer from the lung TRACERx cohort. Without any cell sorting, TCR sequencing was performed on whole RNA extracted either from tumor and nontumor lung tissue or from cryopreserved PBMC samples. Only patients with enough RNA available from two or more tumor regions were chosen for TCR sequencing. The method behind the library was 5' RACE. Sequenced using a NextSeq 500. In the TCR library protocol, a unique molecular identifier was attached to each TCR cDNA molecule so that PCR and sequencing errors could be corrected. Processing in the source paper ran as follows. Decombinator tools were used for TCR identification, UMI-based error correction and CDR3 extraction. Expanded TCRs were defined as those above a frequency of 2 per 1,000, corresponding to the top 1% of the tumor frequency distribution. Renyi diversity was computed with the R vegan package after each repertoire had been subsampled 100 times to 5,000 TCRs. CDR3 similarity networks were built from amino acid triplet string-kernel similarity, with CDR3s being connected when pairwise similarity was above 0.82. TCRdb handled the public reads itself, with Q25 trimming in fastp and clone calling in MiXCR, and kept productive beta chains. Each entry is one CDR3 protein sequence, shown with its most common DNA and genes. TCRdb, rather than the study authors, made the V and J calls. The sample profile shows roughly 10,000 distinct CDR3 sequences; about 6% of them were found once. Approximately 30% of the sample belongs to the ten largest clones.

This receptor was taken from a male donor with early-stage non-small cell lung cancer. The chain employs TRBV7-9 and TRBJ1-2, with the D gene too uncertain to name. The sequences come from PBMCs, collected at surgery. At the DNA level, the sequence is TGTGCCAGCAGCACGGACAACTATGGCTACACCTTC. Translated, this gives CASSTDNYGYTF.